Shown below are 5 T cell receptor beta chains from a single sample sequenced in a study of technical replicates of blood from several donors. The table came from immunoSEQ multiplex PCR; TCRdb's copy has only in-frame clones and leaves some out. The sample yields under 90,000 clones, 85% to 95% seen once. The sample was T cells isolated from PBMCs. The receptors come from a human donor in good health.

This clone showed up just once. V and J are TRBV30 and TRBJ2-3, with TRBD2 as a possible D gene (6 bases). Germline CDR1 and CDR2: GTSNPN and SVGIG (reference sequence). Deletions cut 4 bases from V and 3 bases from J, with 14 bases between. The CDR3 is 14 amino acids. CDR3 in DNA: TGTGCCTGGAAAGTCGGGGGAATGACAGATACGCAGTATTTT. It codes for CAWKVGGMTDTQYF.

The chain combines TRBV11-2 with TRBJ1-6; 11 nucleotides align to TRBD1. Germline-derived CDR1 and CDR2 are SGHAT and FQNNGV. The CDR3 spans 16 residues. J gave up 9 bases and V 6 bases, and 10 bases lay outside the gene matches. The DNA for the CDR3 is TGTGCCAGCAGTTACACGGACAGGGGGCAAGGTTCACCCCTCCACTTT. This encodes CASSYTDRGQGSPLHF.

The chain carries TRBV5-1 and TRBJ1-2, with D possibly TRBD1 on 6 matching bases. Germline loops: CDR1 SGHRS, CDR2 YFSETQ. This CDR3 is 14 amino acids long. V lost 3 bases and J lost 6, with 15 bases in between. Here the CDR3 DNA reads TGCGCCAGCAGCTGGGGGGCCCGGGGGGATGGCTACACCTTC. It is translated as CASSWGARGDGYTF.

The V gene is TRBV7-8, the J gene TRBJ1-5; D not resolved. Trimming removed 0 bases at V and 4 bases at J, with 7 bases between. CDR1 is SGHVS and CDR2 is FQNEAQ in the germline V gene. This CDR3 contains 14 residues. The CDR3 sequence: CASSLASPNQPQHF. The CDR3 nucleotides are TGTGCCAGCAGCTTAGCGTCCCCGAATCAGCCCCAGCATTTT.

The sample holds one count of this clone. The V and J genes are TRBV10-2 and TRBJ1-1; unclear D gene. From germline, CDR1 is WSHSY and CDR2 SAAADI. The CDR3 spans 15 residues. Trimming took 2 bases from V and 0 from J, leaving 10 bases between them. The CDR3 DNA is TGCGCCAGCAGTGAGCAGGCCTCACTGAACACTGAAGCTTTCTTT. Translation gives CASSEQASLNTEAFF.